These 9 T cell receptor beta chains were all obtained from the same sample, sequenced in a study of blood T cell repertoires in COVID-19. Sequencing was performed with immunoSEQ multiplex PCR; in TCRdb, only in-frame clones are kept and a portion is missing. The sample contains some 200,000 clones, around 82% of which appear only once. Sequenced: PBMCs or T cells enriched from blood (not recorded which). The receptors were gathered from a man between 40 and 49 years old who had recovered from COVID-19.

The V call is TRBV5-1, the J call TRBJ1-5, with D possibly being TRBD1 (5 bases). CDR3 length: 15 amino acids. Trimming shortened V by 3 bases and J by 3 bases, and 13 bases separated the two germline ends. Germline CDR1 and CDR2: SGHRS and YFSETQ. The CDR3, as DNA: TGCGCCAGCAGCTCCTACGGGGGAACCAATCAGCCCCAGCATTTT. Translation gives CASSSYGGTNQPQHF.

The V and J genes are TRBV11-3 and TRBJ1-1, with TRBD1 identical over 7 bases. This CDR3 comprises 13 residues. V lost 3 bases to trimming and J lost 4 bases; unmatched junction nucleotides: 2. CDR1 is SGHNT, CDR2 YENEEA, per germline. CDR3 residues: CASSFHRGTEAFF. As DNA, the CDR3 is TGTGCCAGCAGCTTCCACAGGGGCACTGAAGCTTTCTTT.

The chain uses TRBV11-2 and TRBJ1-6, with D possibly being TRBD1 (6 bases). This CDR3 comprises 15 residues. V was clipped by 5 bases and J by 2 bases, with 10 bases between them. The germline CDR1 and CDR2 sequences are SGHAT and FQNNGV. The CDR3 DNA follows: TGTGCCAGCAGCCCCGGACAGACCTATAATTCACCCCTCCACTTT. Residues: CASSPGQTYNSPLHF.

In nucleotides, the CDR3 is TGCGCCAGCAGCCCAAGGGGGAGCCAGGGCGAGCAGTACTTC. This gives the protein CASSPRGSQGEQYF. This chain uses TRBV5-1 with TRBJ2-7, with D perhaps matching TRBD1 (6 bases). Germline CDR1 and CDR2: SGHRS and YFSETQ. V gave up 4 bases and J gave up 6 bases, with 17 bases separating them. There are 14 residues in the CDR3.

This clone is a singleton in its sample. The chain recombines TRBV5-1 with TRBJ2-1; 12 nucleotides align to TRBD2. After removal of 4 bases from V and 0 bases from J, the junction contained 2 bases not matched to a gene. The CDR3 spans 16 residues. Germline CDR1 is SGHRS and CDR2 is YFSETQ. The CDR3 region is CASSTTSGSSYNEQFF. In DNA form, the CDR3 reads TGCGCCAGCAGCACGACTAGCGGGAGCTCCTACAATGAGCAGTTCTTC. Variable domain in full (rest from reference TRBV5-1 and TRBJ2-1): KAGVTQTPRYLIKTRGQQVTLSCSPISGHRSVSWYQQTPGQGLQFLFEYFSETQRNKGNFPGRFSGRQFSNSRSEMNVSTLELGDSALYLCASSTTSGSSYNEQFFGPGTRLTVL.

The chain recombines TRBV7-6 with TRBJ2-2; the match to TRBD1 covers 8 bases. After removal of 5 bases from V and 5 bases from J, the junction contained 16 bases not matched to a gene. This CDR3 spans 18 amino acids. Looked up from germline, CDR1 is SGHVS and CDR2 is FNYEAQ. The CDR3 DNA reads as TGTGCCAGCAGCCCCACTCCATCCGGGACAGGACTTACCGGGGAGCTGTTTTTT. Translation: CASSPTPSGTGLTGELFF. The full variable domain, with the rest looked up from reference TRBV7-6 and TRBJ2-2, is GAGVSQSPRYKVTKRGQDVALRCDPISGHVSLYWYRQALGQGPEFLTYFNYEAQQDKSGLPNDRFSAERPEGSISTLTIQRTEQRDSAMYRCASSPTPSGTGLTGELFFGEGSRLTVL.

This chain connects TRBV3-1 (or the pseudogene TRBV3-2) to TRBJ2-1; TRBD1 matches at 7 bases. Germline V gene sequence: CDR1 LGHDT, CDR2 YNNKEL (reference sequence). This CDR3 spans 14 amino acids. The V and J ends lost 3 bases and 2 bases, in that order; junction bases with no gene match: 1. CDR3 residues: CASSHGTAYNEQFF. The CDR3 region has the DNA TGTGCCAGCAGCCATGGGACAGCCTACAATGAGCAGTTCTTC.

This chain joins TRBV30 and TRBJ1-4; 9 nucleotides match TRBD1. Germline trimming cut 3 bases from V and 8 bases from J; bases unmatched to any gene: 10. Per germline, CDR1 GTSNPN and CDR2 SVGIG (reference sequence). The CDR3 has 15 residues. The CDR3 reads CAWSPSGQGREKLFF. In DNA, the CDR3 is TGTGCCTGGAGCCCCTCTGGACAGGGGAGGGAAAAACTGTTTTTT.

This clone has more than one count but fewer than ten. The CDR3: CASSQHKTGGEQYV. CDR3 DNA: TGTGCCAGCAGTCAACACAAGACAGGAGGCGAGCAGTACGTC. This chain connects TRBV6-2 or TRBV6-3 to TRBJ2-7; possible D gene TRBD1, 6 bases. CDR1 MNHEY and CDR2 SVGEGT come from the germline V gene. V lost 5 bases and J 6 bases, leaving 17 bases between the germline ends. The CDR3 totals 14 residues.